This is a list of T cell receptor beta chains from one sample in a study of T cells in Graves' hyperthyroidism and ophthalmopathy. TCRdb analysed the multiplex PCR reads with MiXCR anew, one entry per CDR3 protein. The table lists around 270,000 distinct CDR3 sequences, approximately 18% of them singletons. Sequencing input: blood. The receptors stem from a man aged 50-59 years with Graves' ophthalmopathy. Both conserved end residues are part of each CDR3. Each record gives: V gene, clone size, D gene, J gene, CDR3 DNA, CDR3 protein. The D gene is left open where the match is weak. Size tells how often a clone was seen (once, few, many) or the class of an expanded clone, and some rows leave it out.

TRBV2,many,TRBD2,TRBJ2-7,TGTGCCAGCAGCGGAACAGGGGCTAGCGGGAGAGGGGAGCAGTACTTC,CASSGTGASGRGEQYF
TRBV5-6,-,TRBD2,TRBJ2-7,TGTGCCAGCAGCAGCCCCGGACTAGCGGGAGGGTACGAGCAGTACTTC,CASSSPGLAGGYEQYF
TRBV29-1,few,TRBD2,TRBJ2-1,TGCAGCGCCCCCGGATCACTAGCGGGAGAGTATGAGCAGTTCTTC,CSAPGSLAGEYEQFF
TRBV12-3/TRBV12-4,-,-,TRBJ1-1,TGTGCCAGCACCCCCGGGAACATAAACACTGAAGCTTTCTTT,CASTPGNINTEAFF
TRBV3-1,few,-,TRBJ1-2,TGTGCCAGCAGCCCGGCCTTAGGCCTATTCGGCTACACCTTC,CASSPALGLFGYTF
TRBV5-1,many,TRBD1,TRBJ1-1,TGCGCCAGCAGCTTGGCGGGACAGACGACTGAAGCTTTCTTT,CASSLAGQTTEAFF
TRBV5-1,many,TRBD2,TRBJ2-7,TGCGCCAGCAGCTTGGTGTCTAGCGGTCCCGGGAACGAGCAGTACTTC,CASSLVSSGPGNEQYF
TRBV6-6,few,-,TRBJ2-5,TGTGCCAGCAGTTACAAAGGGGCAGATCAAGAGACCCAGTACTTC,CASSYKGADQETQYF
TRBV14,few,TRBD2,TRBJ2-5,TGTGCCAGCAGCCCCGGGGGGGGACGTTGGAAGAAAGAGACCCAGTACTTC,CASSPGGGRWKKETQYF
TRBV6-1,few,-,TRBJ1-6,TGTGCCAGCAGTTACTCATCGACGTATAATTCACCCCTCCACTTT,CASSYSSTYNSPLHF
TRBV6-1,few,TRBD1,TRBJ2-5,TGTGCCAGCAGCCAGGGACAGCTACAAGAGACCCAGTACTTC,CASSQGQLQETQYF
TRBV27,few,TRBD1,TRBJ1-4,TGTGCCAGCACCCCCGCAGGGGGGGCTGAAAAACTGTTTTTT,CASTPAGGAEKLFF
TRBV7-3,-,TRBD1,TRBJ2-2,TGTGCCAGCAGCTTGAGTGGGGACAGCGGCGGGGGGGAGCTGTTTTTT,CASSLSGDSGGGELFF
TRBV30,few,TRBD1,TRBJ1-5,TGTGCCTGGAGTCTCGGGACAGGGGGCTCGTATAGCAATCAGCCCCAGCATTTT,CAWSLGTGGSYSNQPQHF
TRBV18,many,-,TRBJ1-1,TGTGCCAGCTCACCCAGGGAAACGTTCCTTGATGAAGCTTTCTTT,CASSPRETFLDEAFF
TRBV29-1,many,-,TRBJ1-1,TGCAGCGTTGACCTCCGGGGCCGCAACACTGAAGCTTTCTTT,CSVDLRGRNTEAFF
TRBV6-1,many,-,TRBJ1-4,TGTGCCAGCAGACCGGTCATTACTAATGAAAAACTGTTTTTT,CASRPVITNEKLFF